Below, one T cell receptor (beta chain) is given with its context. What this receptor recognizes is not known. Per-nucleotide qualities are absent, and no much larger clonotype sits a single base away. This sample is drawn from a study of immune heterogeneity within non-small cell lung tumors (dated by TCRdb to between 2018 and 2020). Concerning the study at large: By histology, the tumors included roughly ten non-squamous carcinomas, several squamous cell carcinomas and 1 tumor not otherwise specified. To look at intratumoral immune heterogeneity, the study ran whole-exome sequencing, RNA-seq and TCR beta repertoire sequencing on several spatially distinct regions taken from every NSCLC tumor. TCR repertoires were analyzed from some 59 tumor loci of some 16 patients, whereas transcriptome data were available for only about 48 loci from about a dozen patients. Binding of neoantigens to the HLA alleles of each patient was predicted with netMHCpan-3.0 for mutant peptides of 8 to 11 amino acids. What the research found in general, with its limitations: High-frequency TCR beta clonotypes were largely distinct between individual patients. A statistically significant but moderate positive correlation (R 0.3 to 0.4) was observed between local T-cell repertoire clonality and local tumor mutational burden. Within a given patient, the same dominant CDR3B clonotypes showed up repeatedly across loci, although different tumor locations also carried unique high-frequency clones.

The TCR beta CDR3 region was amplified with a multiplex PCR system, in which a first round of 10 to 11 cycles was run using 32 V-gene forward and 13 J-gene reverse primers. The first PCR round was done with a QIAGEN Multiplex PCR Kit, and the primer sequences were filed in Chinese patent CN105087789A. A second PCR round added Illumina universal primers using the Phusion High-Fidelity PCR Kit. TCR libraries were paired-end sequenced at 151 bp read length on the Illumina HiSeq X Ten platform. Turning to the authors' computational methods: Reads without multiplex PCR primers were removed using Cutadapt, read pairs were merged using PEAR, and CDR3 regions were called using MiXCR with default settings. Repertoire diversity used Shannon entropy, and clonality was computed as one minus Shannon entropy divided by ln of productive unique sequence count. Clonotypes present at frequencies of at least 0.5% were defined as dominant or high-frequency T-cell clones. TCRdb reprocessed the public reads (quality trimming at Q25 with fastp, clone calling with MiXCR) and kept in-frame beta chains. Rows with one shared CDR3 protein collapse into an entry with the most common genes and DNA. TCRdb's processing, not the authors' own work, is the source of the V and J calls. Here the sample has 8,500 to 11,000 distinct CDR3 sequences; around a sixth occur a single time. The leading ten clones occupy approximately 3.5% of the sample.

The TCR template was genomic DNA extracted from bulk tumor tissue, and roughly 600 ng of gDNA was amplified for each sample. During surgery, multiple biopsies were taken from each primary tumor, with sampling sites spaced as far apart as possible within the tumor mass. The study cohort was described as untreated and was composed of newly diagnosed NSCLC cases undergoing curative surgery. Donors were about 14 newly diagnosed non-small cell lung cancer patients undergoing surgery with curative intent. The resected tumor masses were reviewed by two independent pathologists. Sequencing was performed only on DNA and RNA samples of high quality. Measured from the cysteine to the phenylalanine, the CDR3 is 11 residues long. Only the CDR3 DNA is retained, 33 bases long and in frame from the first base. Per the germline V gene (reference sequence), DFQATT is the CDR1 and SNEGSKA is the CDR2. Trimming costs V 4 bases and J 3 bases, and their ends lie 5 bases apart.

The sequence was collected from a man aged 35-49 years with non-small cell lung cancer. The receptor chain draws on TRBV20-1 and TRBJ2-3, with no confident D gene call. Sequencing used lung tumor tissue. The CDR3 here reads CSATHTDTQYF. The base sequence is TGCAGTGCTACCCATACAGATACGCAGTATTTT.